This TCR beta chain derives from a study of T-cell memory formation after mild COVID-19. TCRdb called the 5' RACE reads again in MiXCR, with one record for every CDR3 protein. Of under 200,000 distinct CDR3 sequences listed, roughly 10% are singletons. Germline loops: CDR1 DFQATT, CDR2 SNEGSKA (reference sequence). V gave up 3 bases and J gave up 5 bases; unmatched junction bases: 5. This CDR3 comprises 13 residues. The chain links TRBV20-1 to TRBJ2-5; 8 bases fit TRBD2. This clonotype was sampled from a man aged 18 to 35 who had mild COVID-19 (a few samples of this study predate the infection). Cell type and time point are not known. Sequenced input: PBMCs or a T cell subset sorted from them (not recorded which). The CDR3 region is CSARRTSKETQYF. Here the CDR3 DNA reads TGCAGTGCTAGGAGGACTAGCAAGGAGACCCAGTACTTC.